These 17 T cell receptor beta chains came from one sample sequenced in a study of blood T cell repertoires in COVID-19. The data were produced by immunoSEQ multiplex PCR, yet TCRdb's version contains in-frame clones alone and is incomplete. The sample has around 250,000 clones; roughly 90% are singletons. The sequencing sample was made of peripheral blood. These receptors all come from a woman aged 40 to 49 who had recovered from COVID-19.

The CDR3: CASSQRWGLAGEDSYEQYF. CDR3 coding DNA: TGCGCCAGCAGCCAGAGGTGGGGACTAGCGGGAGAGGACTCCTACGAGCAGTACTTC. The chain combines TRBV4-1 with TRBJ2-7, with 14 bases fitting TRBD2. CDR3 length: 19 residues. Germline CDR1 and CDR2: MGHRA and YSYEKL. V lost 3 bases to trimming and J lost 0 bases; unmatched junction nucleotides: 10.

CDR3 residues: CASRVQGDTEAFF. CDR3 coding DNA: TGCGCCAGCCGGGTACAGGGGGACACTGAAGCTTTCTTT. The V and J genes are TRBV5-1 and TRBJ1-1, with TRBD1 identical over 8 bases. Germline loops: CDR1 SGHRS, CDR2 YFSETQ. The CDR3 covers 13 residues. V gave up 7 bases and J gave up 3 bases; unmatched junction bases: 5.

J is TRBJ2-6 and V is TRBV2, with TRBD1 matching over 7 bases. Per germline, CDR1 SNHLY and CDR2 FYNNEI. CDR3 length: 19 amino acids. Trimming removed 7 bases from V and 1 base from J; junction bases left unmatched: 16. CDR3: CASTPEPGTDPSGANVLTF. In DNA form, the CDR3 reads TGTGCCAGCACCCCCGAACCCGGGACAGACCCTTCTGGGGCCAACGTCCTGACTTTC. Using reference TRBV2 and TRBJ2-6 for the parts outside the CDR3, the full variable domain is EPEVTQTPSHQVTQMGQEVILRCVPISNHLYFYWYRQILGQKVEFLVSFYNNEISEKSEIFDDQFSVERPDGSNFTLKIRSTKLEDSAMYFCASTPEPGTDPSGANVLTFGAGSRLTVL.

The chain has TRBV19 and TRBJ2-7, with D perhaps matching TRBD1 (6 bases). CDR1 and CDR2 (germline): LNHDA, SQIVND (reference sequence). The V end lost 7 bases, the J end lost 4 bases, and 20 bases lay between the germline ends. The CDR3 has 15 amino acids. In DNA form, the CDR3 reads TGTGCCAGTACCAGGGCCGCTAAAGGGGGATACGAGCAGTACTTC. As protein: CASTRAAKGGYEQYF. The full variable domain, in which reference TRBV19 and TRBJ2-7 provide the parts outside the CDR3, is DGGITQSPKYLFRKEGQNVTLSCEQNLNHDAMYWYRQDPGQGLRLIYYSQIVNDFQKGDIAEGYSVSREKKESFPLTVTSAQKNPTAFYLCASTRAAKGGYEQYFGPGTRLTVT.

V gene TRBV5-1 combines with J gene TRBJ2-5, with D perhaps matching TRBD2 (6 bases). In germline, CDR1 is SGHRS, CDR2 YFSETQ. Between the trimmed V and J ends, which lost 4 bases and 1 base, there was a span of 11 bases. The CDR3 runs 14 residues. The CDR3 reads CASSSTGGQETQYF. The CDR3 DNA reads TGCGCCAGCAGCAGCACCGGGGGCCAAGAGACCCAGTACTTC.

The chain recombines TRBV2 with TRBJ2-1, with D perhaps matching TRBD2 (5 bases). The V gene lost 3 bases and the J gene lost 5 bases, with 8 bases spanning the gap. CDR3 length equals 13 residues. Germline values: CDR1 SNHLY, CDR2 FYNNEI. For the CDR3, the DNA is TGTGCCAGCAGTGAGGAGGCCCACAATGAGCAGTTCTTC. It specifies CASSEEAHNEQFF.

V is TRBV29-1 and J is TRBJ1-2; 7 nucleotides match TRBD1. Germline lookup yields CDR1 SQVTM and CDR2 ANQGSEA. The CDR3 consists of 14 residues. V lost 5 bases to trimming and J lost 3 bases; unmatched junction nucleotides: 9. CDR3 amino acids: CSVPFGQEHYGYTF. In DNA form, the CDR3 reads TGCAGCGTTCCATTCGGACAGGAGCACTATGGCTACACCTTC.

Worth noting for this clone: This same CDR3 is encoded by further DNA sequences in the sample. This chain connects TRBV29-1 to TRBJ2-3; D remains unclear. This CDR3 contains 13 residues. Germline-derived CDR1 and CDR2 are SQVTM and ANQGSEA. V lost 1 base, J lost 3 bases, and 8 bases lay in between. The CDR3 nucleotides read TGCAGCGTTGAAGCCGGCGGAACAGATACGCAGTATTTT. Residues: CSVEAGGTDTQYF.

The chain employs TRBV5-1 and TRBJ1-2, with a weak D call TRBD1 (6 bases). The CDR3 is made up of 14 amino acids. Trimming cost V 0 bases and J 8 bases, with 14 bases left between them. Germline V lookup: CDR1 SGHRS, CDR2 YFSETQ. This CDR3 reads CASSLGRQDQGYTF. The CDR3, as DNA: TGCGCCAGCAGCTTGGGCCGACAGGACCAAGGCTACACCTTC.

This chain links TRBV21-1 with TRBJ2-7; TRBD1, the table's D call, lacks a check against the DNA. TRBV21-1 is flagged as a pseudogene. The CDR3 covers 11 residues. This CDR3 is CASSKVAEQYF. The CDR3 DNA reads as TGTGCCAGCAGCAAAGTGGCCGAGCAGTACTTC.

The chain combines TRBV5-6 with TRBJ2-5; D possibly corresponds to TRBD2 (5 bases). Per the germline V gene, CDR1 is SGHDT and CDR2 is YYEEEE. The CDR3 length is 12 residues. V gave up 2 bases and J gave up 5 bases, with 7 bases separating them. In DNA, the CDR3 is TGTGCCAGCAGCTTTAGCGTGGAGACCCAGTACTTC. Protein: CASSFSVETQYF.

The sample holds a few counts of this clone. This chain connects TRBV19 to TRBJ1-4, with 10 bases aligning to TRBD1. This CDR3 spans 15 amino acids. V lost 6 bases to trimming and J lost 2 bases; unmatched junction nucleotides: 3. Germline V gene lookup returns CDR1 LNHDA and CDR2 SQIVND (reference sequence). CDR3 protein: CASRGTGATNEKLFF. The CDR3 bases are TGTGCCAGTAGAGGGACAGGGGCCACTAATGAAAAACTGTTTTTT.

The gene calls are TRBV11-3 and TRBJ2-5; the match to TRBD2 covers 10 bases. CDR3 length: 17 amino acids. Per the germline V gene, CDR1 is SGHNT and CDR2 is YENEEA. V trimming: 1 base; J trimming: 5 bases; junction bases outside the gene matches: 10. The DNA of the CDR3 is TGTGCCAGCAGCTTAGCCTCAAGCGGGAGGGCCGTCGAGACCCAGTACTTC. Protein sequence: CASSLASSGRAVETQYF.

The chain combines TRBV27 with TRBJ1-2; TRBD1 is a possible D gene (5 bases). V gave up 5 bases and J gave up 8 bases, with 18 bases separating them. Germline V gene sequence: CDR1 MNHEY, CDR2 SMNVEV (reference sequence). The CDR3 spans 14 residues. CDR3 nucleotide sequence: TGTGCCAGCAGTCCCCTCAGGGAGGTTGAGGGCTACACCTTC. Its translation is CASSPLREVEGYTF.

CDR3 DNA: TGTGCCAGCAGTTCTGGGACAGGGTGGAACACTGAAGCTTTCTTT. Its protein product is CASSSGTGWNTEAFF. The rearrangement uses TRBV28 and TRBJ1-1; 9 positions agree with TRBD1. There are 15 residues in the CDR3. The V gene end was trimmed by 4 bases and the J gene end by 1 base; junction bases not matched to a gene: 4. CDR1 and CDR2 (germline): MDHEN, SYDVKM.

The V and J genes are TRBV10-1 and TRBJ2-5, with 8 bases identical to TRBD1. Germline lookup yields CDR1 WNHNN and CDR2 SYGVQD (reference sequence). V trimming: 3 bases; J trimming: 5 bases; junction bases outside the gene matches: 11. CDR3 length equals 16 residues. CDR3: CASSERFGTGFETQYF. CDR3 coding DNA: TGCGCCAGCAGTGAACGTTTTGGGACAGGCTTTGAGACCCAGTACTTC.

For the CDR3, the DNA is TGTGCCAGCAGTTACCCCCCCGACTTGTTTGAAGCTTTCTTT. Its translation: CASSYPPDLFEAFF. This chain joins TRBV6-6 and TRBJ1-1, with D hard to call. The CDR3 totals 14 residues. The germline gives CDR1 MNHNY, CDR2 SVGAGI (reference sequence). Trimming cost V 2 bases and J 7 bases, with 14 bases left between them.